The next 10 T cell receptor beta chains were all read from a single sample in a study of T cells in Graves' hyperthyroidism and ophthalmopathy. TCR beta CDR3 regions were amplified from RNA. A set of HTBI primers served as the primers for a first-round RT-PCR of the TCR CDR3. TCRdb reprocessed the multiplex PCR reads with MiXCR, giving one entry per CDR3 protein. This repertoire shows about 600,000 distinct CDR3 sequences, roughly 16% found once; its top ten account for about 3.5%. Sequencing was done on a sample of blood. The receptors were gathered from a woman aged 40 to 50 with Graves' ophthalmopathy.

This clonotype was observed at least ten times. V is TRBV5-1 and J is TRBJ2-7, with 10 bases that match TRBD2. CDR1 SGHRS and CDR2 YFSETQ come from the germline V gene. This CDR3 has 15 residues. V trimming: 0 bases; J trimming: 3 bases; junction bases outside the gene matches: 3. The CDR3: CASSLGLAGDYEQYF. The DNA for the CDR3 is TGCGCCAGCAGCTTGGGGCTAGCGGGAGACTACGAGCAGTACTTC.

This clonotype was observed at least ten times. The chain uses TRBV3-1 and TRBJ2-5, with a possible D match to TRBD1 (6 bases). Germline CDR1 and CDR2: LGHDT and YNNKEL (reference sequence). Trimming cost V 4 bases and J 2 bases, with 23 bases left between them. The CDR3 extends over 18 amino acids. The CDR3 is CASSRSGGGGQLQETQYF. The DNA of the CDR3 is TGTGCCAGCAGCCGATCCGGAGGTGGGGGACAACTACAAGAGACCCAGTACTTC.

CDR3 in DNA: TGTGCCAGCAGCCCCGGGACAGGGAAAGGTCAGCCCCAGCATTTT. It translates to CASSPGTGKGQPQHF. V usage is TRBV7-9 and J usage is TRBJ1-5; 9 bases fit TRBD1. The CDR3 runs 15 residues. Germline assignment: CDR1 SEHNR and CDR2 FQNEAQ (reference sequence). After removal of 5 bases from V and 6 bases from J, the junction contained 8 bases not matched to a gene.

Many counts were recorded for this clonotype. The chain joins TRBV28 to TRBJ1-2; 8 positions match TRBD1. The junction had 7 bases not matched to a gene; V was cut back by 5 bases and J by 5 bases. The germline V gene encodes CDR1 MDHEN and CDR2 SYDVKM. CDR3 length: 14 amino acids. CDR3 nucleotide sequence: TGTGCCAGCAGTATCCCGGACAGGGTATATGGCTACACCTTC. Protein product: CASSIPDRVYGYTF.

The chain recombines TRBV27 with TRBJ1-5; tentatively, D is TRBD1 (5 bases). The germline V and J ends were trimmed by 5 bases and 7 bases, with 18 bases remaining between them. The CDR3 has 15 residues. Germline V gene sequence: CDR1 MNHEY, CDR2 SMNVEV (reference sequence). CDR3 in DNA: TGTGCCAGCAGTACCAACGGTGGGGGTAGGCAGCCCCAGCATTTT. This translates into CASSTNGGGRQPQHF.

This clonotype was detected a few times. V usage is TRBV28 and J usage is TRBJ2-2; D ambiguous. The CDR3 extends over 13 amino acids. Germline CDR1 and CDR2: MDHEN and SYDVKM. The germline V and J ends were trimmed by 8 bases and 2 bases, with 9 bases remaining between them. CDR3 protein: CASQGINTGELFF. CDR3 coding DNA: TGTGCCAGCCAAGGGATTAACACCGGGGAGCTGTTTTTT.

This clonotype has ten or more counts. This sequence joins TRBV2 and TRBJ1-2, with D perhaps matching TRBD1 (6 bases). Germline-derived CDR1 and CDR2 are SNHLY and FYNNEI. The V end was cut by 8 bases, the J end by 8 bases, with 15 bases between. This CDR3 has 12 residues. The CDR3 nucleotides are TGTGCCAGCGGTAGCCGGGGGGCCGGCTACACCTTC. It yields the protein CASGSRGAGYTF.

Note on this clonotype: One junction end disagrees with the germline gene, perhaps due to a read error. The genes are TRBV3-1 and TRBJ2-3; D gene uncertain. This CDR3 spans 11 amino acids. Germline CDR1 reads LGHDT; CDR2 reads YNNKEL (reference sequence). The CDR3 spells CASSVQDTQCF. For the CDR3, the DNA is TGTGCCAGCAGCGTACAAGATACGCAGTGTTTT.

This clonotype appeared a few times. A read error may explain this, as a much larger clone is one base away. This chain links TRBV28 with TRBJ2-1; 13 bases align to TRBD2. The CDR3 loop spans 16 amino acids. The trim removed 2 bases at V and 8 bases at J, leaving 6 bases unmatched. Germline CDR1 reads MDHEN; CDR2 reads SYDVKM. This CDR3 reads CASSLTGLAGYDEQFF. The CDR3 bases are TGTGCCAGCAGTTTAACGGGACTAGCGGGGTACGATGAGCAGTTCTTC.

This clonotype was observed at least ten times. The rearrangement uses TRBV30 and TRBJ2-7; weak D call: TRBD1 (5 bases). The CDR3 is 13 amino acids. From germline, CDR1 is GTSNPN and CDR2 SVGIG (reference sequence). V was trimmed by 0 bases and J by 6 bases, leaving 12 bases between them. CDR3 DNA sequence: TGTGCCTGGAGTGTACTGCAGGGCTCCGAGCAGTACTTC. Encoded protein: CAWSVLQGSEQYF. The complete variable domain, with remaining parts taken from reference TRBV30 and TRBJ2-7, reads SQTIHQWPATLVQPVGSPLSLECTVEGTSNPNLYWYRQAAGRGLQLLFYSVGIGQISSEVPQNLSASRPQDRQFILSSKKLLLSDSGFYLCAWSVLQGSEQYFGPGTRLTVT.